Presented here are 3 T cell receptor beta chains from one specimen sequenced in a study of prognosis after radiotherapy for stage I lung cancer. Two-round multiplex PCR on genomic DNA was the method by which TCR beta CDR3 was amplified. The use of primers specific to each TRBV and TRBJ gene characterized first-round PCR. TCRdb independently ran MiXCR on the multiplex PCR reads; one entry per CDR3 protein. Here the sample spans over 50,000 distinct CDR3 sequences, roughly 35% being singletons. Material: PBMCs, obtained before or after stereotactic body radiation therapy (not recorded which). The receptors here all came from a donor over 45 with non-small cell lung cancer.

There are many counts of this clonotype. This chain joins TRBV27 and TRBJ1-2; D uncertain. The CDR3 runs 13 residues. Germline V gives CDR1 MNHEY, CDR2 SMNVEV (reference sequence). V dropped 6 bases and J dropped 4 bases, with 12 bases sitting between them. Written as DNA, the CDR3 is TGTGCCAGCAGCTCCCCAGCGTTCTATGGCTACACCTTC. Protein product: CASSSPAFYGYTF.

This clonotype has ten or more counts. The chain joins TRBV30 to TRBJ1-5; 9 positions match TRBD1. Germline CDR1 is GTSNPN and CDR2 is SVGIG (reference sequence). The CDR3 extends over 15 amino acids. J gave up 7 bases and V 5 bases, and 12 bases lay outside the gene matches. This CDR3 is CAWPAQGAPRQPQHF. CDR3 in DNA: TGTGCCTGGCCAGCACAGGGGGCCCCTCGGCAGCCCCAGCATTTT.

This clonotype was detected ten times or more. The chain uses TRBV28 and TRBJ2-1; 10 nucleotides align to TRBD2. Unmatched junction bases numbered 10, after V lost 4 bases and J lost 4 bases. CDR1 and CDR2 from the germline V gene are MDHEN and SYDVKM. The CDR3 spans 17 residues. The CDR3 here is CASSSQGLAAGYNEQFF. CDR3 sequence (DNA): TGTGCCAGCAGTTCCCAAGGACTAGCGGCCGGATACAATGAGCAGTTCTTC.